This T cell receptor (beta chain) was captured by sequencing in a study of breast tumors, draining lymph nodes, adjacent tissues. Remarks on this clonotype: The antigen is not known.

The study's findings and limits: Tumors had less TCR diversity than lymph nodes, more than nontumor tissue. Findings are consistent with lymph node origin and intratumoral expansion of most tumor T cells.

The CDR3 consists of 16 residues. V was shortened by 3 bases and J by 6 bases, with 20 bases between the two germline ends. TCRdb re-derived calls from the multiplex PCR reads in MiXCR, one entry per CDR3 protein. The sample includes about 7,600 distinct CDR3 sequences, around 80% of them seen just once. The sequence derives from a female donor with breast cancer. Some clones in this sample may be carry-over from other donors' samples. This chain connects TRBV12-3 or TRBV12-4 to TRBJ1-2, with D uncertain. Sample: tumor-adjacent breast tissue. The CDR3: CASSFEGRRGKDGYTF. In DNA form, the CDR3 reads TGTGCCAGCAGTTTCGAAGGACGGCGCGGGAAGGATGGCTACACCTTC.